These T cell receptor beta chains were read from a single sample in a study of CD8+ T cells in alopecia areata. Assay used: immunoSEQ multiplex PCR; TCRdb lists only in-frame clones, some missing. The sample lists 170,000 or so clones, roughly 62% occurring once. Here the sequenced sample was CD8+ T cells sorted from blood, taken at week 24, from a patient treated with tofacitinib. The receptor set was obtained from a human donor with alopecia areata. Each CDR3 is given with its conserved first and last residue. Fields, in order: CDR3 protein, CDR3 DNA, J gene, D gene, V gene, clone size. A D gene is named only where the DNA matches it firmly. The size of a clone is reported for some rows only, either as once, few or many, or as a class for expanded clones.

cdr3_aa: CASMGFTAYEQYF; cdr3_nt: TGTGCCAGCATGGGGTTCACGGCCTACGAGCAGTACTTC; j_call: TRBJ2-7; d_call: .; v_call: TRBV27; clone_size: .
cdr3_aa: CSVPFGTTEAFF; cdr3_nt: TGCAGCGTCCCATTCGGCACCACTGAAGCTTTCTTT; j_call: TRBJ1-1; d_call: .; v_call: TRBV29-1; clone_size: .
cdr3_aa: CATSRVGNTIYF; cdr3_nt: TGTGCCACCAGCAGGGTGGGAAACACCATATATTTT; j_call: TRBJ1-3; d_call: .; v_call: TRBV15; clone_size: few
cdr3_aa: CATSIERGLAGGYEQFF; cdr3_nt: TGTGCCACCAGCATCGAAAGAGGACTAGCGGGGGGGTATGAGCAGTTCTTC; j_call: TRBJ2-1; d_call: TRBD2; v_call: TRBV15; clone_size: .
cdr3_aa: CASSDRPGTGVGGELFF; cdr3_nt: TGTGCCAGCAGCGACAGGCCCGGTACAGGGGTTGGCGGGGAGCTGTTTTTT; j_call: TRBJ2-2; d_call: TRBD1; v_call: TRBV13; clone_size: .
cdr3_aa: CSVVPGQGNTEAFF; cdr3_nt: TGCAGCGTGGTTCCGGGACAGGGCAACACTGAAGCTTTCTTT; j_call: TRBJ1-1; d_call: TRBD1; v_call: TRBV29-1; clone_size: few
cdr3_aa: CASSGNAEAFF; cdr3_nt: TGTGCCAGCAGTGGCAACGCTGAAGCTTTCTTT; j_call: TRBJ1-1; d_call: .; v_call: TRBV2; clone_size: .
cdr3_aa: CASSETGPNEQYF; cdr3_nt: TGTGCCAGCAGTGAGACAGGGCCAAACGAGCAGTACTTC; j_call: TRBJ2-7; d_call: TRBD1; v_call: TRBV25-1; clone_size: .
cdr3_aa: CASRDMGSEQYF; cdr3_nt: TGCGCCAGCAGGGATATGGGTAGCGAGCAGTACTTC; j_call: TRBJ2-7; d_call: .; v_call: TRBV5-1; clone_size: .
cdr3_aa: CASSTGTGPGGETQYF; cdr3_nt: TGTGCCAGCAGCACCGGGACCGGCCCCGGGGGAGAGACCCAGTACTTC; j_call: TRBJ2-5; d_call: .; v_call: TRBV5-6; clone_size: .
cdr3_aa: CASSAPPSDYEQYF; cdr3_nt: TGTGCCAGCAGCGCCCCCCCCTCGGACTACGAGCAGTACTTC; j_call: TRBJ2-7; d_call: .; v_call: TRBV6-1; clone_size: .
cdr3_aa: CSVEGLQGNENTIYF; cdr3_nt: TGCAGCGTTGAAGGCCTCCAAGGGAACGAAAACACCATATATTTT; j_call: TRBJ1-3; d_call: .; v_call: TRBV29-1; clone_size: once
cdr3_aa: CASSQKGGGNTEAFF; cdr3_nt: TGCGCCAGCAGCCAAAAAGGAGGGGGGAACACTGAAGCTTTCTTT; j_call: TRBJ1-1; d_call: .; v_call: TRBV4-1; clone_size: .
cdr3_aa: CASSLPTSGGSQETQYF; cdr3_nt: TGTGCCAGCAGCCTCCCGACTAGCGGGGGGAGCCAAGAGACCCAGTACTTC; j_call: TRBJ2-5; d_call: TRBD2; v_call: TRBV7-8; clone_size: .
cdr3_aa: CATSSYPGAPNTEAFF; cdr3_nt: TGTGCCACCAGCAGCTATCCTGGGGCCCCGAACACTGAAGCTTTCTTT; j_call: TRBJ1-1; d_call: .; v_call: TRBV15; clone_size: .
cdr3_aa: CASSPDLARGGAEAFF; cdr3_nt: TGTGCCAGCAGTCCCGACCTGGCCCGGGGGGGGGCTGAAGCTTTCTTT; j_call: TRBJ1-1; d_call: .; v_call: TRBV27; clone_size: .
cdr3_aa: CASSTSLRSANEKLFF; cdr3_nt: TGCGCCAGCAGCACCAGTTTGAGGAGTGCTAATGAAAAACTGTTTTTT; j_call: TRBJ1-4; d_call: .; v_call: TRBV5-1; clone_size: .
cdr3_aa: CASSSLGGLNTEAFF; cdr3_nt: TGTGCCAGCAGCAGCTTGGGGGGCTTGAACACTGAAGCTTTCTTT; j_call: TRBJ1-1; d_call: .; v_call: TRBV7-9; clone_size: .
cdr3_aa: CASSLDGRMNTEAFF; cdr3_nt: TGTGCCAGCAGCTTGGATGGACGGATGAACACTGAAGCTTTCTTT; j_call: TRBJ1-1; d_call: .; v_call: TRBV5-4; clone_size: .
cdr3_aa: CASSPRGRGNQPQHF; cdr3_nt: TGTGCCAGCAGCCCTCGGGGCAGGGGCAATCAGCCCCAGCATTTT; j_call: TRBJ1-5; d_call: .; v_call: TRBV27; clone_size: .